The source of this T cell receptor (beta chain) is a study of cytomegalovirus exposure and HLA in healthy donors. Remarks on this clone: No antigen is known for it.

Primers included in the PCR were 60 Vbeta and 13 Jbeta primers. Assay: immunoSEQ multiplex PCR; the TCRdb copy retains only in-frame clones and omits some. The sample carries approximately 54,000 clones, about four fifths recorded once. General study points: The listing of 150 or so TCR beta chains classed them as cytomegalovirus-associated. Trimming of TCR beta V- and J-genes showed a link, identified in a later analysis, to a missense DCLRE1C variant.

Sequencing was performed on PBMCs. The TCR was taken from a woman aged 18 to 35 in good health and CMV-seronegative.

CDR3 protein: CASSFSGQGPNEQFF. The CDR3 DNA follows: TGCGCCAGCAGCTTTTCGGGACAGGGACCCAATGAGCAGTTCTTC. The chain has TRBV5-1 and TRBJ2-1, with 9 bases identical to TRBD1. V shed 2 bases and J 6 bases; nucleotides not matched to a gene: 6. Germline V gives CDR1 SGHRS, CDR2 YFSETQ. CDR3 length: 15 amino acids.